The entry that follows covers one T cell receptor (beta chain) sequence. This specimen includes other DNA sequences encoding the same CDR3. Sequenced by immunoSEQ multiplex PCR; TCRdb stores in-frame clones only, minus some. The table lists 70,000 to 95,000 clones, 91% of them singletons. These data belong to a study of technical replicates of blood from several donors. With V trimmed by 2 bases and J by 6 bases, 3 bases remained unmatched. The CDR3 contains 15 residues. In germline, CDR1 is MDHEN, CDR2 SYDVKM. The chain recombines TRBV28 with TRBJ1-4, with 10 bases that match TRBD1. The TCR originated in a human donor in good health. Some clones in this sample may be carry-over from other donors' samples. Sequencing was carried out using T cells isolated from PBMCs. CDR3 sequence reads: CASSLTGTGDEKLFF. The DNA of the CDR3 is TGTGCCAGCAGTTTAACCGGGACAGGGGATGAAAAACTGTTTTTT. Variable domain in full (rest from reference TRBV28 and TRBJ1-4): DVKVTQSSRYLVKRTGEKVFLECVQDMDHENMFWYRQDPGLGLRLIYFSYDVKMKEKGDIPEGYSVSREKKERFSLILESASTNQTSMYLCASSLTGTGDEKLFFGSGTQLSVL.